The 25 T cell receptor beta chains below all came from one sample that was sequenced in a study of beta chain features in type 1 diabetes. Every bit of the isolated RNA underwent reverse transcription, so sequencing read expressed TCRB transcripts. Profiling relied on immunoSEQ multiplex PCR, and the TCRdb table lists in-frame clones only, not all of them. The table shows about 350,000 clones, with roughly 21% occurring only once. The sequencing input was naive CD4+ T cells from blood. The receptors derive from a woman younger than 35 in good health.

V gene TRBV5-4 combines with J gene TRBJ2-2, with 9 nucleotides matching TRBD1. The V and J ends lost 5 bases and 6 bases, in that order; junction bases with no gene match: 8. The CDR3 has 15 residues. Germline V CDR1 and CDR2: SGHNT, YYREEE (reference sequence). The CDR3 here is CASSFRDRVPGELFF. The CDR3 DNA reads TGTGCCAGCAGTTTTCGGGACAGGGTTCCCGGGGAGCTGTTTTTT.

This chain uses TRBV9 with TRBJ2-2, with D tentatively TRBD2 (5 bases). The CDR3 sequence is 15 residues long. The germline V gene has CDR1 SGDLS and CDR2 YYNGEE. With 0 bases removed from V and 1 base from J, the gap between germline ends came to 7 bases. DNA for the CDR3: TGTGCCAGCAGCGTAGACGGGATGAACACCGGGGAGCTGTTTTTT. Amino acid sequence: CASSVDGMNTGELFF.

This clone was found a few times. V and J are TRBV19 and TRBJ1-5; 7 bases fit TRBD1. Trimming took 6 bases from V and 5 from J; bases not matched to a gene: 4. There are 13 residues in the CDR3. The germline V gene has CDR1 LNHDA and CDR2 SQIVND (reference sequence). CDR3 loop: CASSITGDQPQHF. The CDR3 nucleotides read TGTGCCAGTAGCATCACAGGGGATCAGCCCCAGCATTTT.

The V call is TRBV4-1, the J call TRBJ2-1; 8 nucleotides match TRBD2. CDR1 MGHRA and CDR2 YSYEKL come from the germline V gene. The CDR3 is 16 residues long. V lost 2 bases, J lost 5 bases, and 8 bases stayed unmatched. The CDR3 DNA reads TGCGCCAGCAGCCAAATACCGGGACTAGTCAACAATGAGCAGTTCTTC. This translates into CASSQIPGLVNNEQFF.

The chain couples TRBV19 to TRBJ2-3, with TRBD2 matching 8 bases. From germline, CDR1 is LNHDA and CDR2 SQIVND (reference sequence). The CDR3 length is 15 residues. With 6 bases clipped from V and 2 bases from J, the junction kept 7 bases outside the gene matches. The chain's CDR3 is CASSPLAGNTDTQYF. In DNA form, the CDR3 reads TGTGCCAGTAGCCCATTAGCGGGAAACACAGATACGCAGTATTTT.

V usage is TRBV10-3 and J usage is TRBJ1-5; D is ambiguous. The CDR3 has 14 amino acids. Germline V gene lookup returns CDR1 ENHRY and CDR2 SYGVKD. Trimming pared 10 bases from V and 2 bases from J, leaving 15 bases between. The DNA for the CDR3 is TGTGCCACCACCCTCGACGAGGGCAATCAGCCCCAGCATTTT. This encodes CATTLDEGNQPQHF.

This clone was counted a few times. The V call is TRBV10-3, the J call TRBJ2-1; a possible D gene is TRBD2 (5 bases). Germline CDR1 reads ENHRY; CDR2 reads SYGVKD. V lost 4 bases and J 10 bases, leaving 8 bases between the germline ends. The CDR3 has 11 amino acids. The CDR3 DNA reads TGTGCCATCAGTGCATCGGGGGAGCAGTTCTTC. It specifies CAISASGEQFF.

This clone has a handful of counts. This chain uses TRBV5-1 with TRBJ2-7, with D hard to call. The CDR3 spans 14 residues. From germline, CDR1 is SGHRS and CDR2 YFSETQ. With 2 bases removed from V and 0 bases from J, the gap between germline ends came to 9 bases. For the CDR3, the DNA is TGCGCCAGCAGCTTCACTCCCCTCTCCTACGAGCAGTACTTC. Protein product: CASSFTPLSYEQYF.

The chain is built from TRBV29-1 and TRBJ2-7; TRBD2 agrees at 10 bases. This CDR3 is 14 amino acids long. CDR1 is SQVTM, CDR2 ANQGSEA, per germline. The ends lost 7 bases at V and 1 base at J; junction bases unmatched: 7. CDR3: CSATAGGVSYEQYF. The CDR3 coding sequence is TGCAGCGCCACAGCGGGAGGGGTGTCCTACGAGCAGTACTTC.

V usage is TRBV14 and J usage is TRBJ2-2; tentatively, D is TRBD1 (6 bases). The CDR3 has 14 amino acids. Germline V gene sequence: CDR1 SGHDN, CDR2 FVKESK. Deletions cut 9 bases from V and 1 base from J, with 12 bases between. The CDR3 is CASTTGLNTGELFF. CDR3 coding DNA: TGTGCCAGTACGACAGGTTTGAACACCGGGGAGCTGTTTTTT.

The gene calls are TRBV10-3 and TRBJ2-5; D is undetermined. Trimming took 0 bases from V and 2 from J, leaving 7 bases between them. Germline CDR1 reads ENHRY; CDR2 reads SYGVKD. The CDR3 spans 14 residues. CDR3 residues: CAISESSRQETQYF. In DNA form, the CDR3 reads TGTGCCATCAGTGAGTCTTCTAGACAAGAGACCCAGTACTTC.

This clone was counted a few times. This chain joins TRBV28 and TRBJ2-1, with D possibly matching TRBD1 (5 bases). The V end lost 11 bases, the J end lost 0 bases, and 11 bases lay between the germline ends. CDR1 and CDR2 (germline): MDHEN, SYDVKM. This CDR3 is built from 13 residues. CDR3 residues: CAARQGSYNEQFF. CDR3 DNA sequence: TGTGCCGCGCGGCAGGGCTCCTACAATGAGCAGTTCTTC.

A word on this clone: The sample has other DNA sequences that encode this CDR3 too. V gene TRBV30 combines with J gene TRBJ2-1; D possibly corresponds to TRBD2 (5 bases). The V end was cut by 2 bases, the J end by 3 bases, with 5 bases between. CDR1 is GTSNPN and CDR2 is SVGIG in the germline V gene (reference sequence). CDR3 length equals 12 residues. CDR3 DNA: TGTGCCTGGAGTCGGGACTACAATGAGCAGTTCTTC. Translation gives CAWSRDYNEQFF.

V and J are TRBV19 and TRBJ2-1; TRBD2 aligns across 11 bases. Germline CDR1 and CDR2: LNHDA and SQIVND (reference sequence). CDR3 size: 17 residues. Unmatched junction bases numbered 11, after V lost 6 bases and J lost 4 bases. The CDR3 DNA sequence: TGTGCCAGTAGCCCGACTAGCGGGATTGGGAAATACAATGAGCAGTTCTTC. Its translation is CASSPTSGIGKYNEQFF.

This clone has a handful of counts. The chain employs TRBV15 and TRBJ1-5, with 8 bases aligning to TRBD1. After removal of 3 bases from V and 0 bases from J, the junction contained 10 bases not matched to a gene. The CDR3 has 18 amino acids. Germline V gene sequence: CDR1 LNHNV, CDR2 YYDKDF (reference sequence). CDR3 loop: CATSSRPGTGDSNQPQHF. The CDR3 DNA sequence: TGTGCCACCAGCAGTCGCCCCGGGACAGGAGATAGCAATCAGCCCCAGCATTTT. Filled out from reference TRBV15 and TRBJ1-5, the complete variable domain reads DAMVIQNPRYQVTQFGKPVTLSCSQTLNHNVMYWYQQKSSQAPKLLFHYYDKDFNNEADTPDNFQSRRPNTSFCFLDIRSPGLGDTAMYLCATSSRPGTGDSNQPQHFGDGTRLSIL.

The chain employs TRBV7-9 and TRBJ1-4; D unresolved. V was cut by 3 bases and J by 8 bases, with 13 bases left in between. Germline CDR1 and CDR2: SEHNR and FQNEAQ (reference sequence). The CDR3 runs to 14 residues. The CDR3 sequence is CASSFGRGWEKLFF. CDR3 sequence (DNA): TGTGCCAGCAGCTTCGGACGGGGTTGGGAAAAACTGTTTTTT.

The CDR3 nucleotides read TGCGCCAGCAGCCACTCAGGGGTGAGCAATCAGCCCCAGCATTTT. Residues: CASSHSGVSNQPQHF. The rearrangement uses TRBV10-2 and TRBJ1-5; perhaps TRBD1 as D (6 bases). The germline CDR1 and CDR2 sequences are WSHSY and SAAADI. Trimming removed 6 bases from V and 1 base from J, with 13 bases in between. The CDR3 loop spans 15 amino acids.

The CDR3 coding sequence is TGTGCCAGCAGCCCCGACAGTAGCGGTCAGCCCCAGCATTTT. It encodes CASSPDSSGQPQHF. This chain joins TRBV5-4 and TRBJ1-5, with D tentatively TRBD1 (5 bases). CDR1 SGHNT and CDR2 YYREEE come from the germline V gene (reference sequence). The V gene lost 4 bases and the J gene lost 6 bases, with 14 bases spanning the gap. The CDR3 is made up of 14 amino acids.

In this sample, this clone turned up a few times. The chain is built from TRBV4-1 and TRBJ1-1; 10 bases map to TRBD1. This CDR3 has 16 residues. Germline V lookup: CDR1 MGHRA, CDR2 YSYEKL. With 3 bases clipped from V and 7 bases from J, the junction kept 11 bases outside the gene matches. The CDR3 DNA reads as TGCGCCAGCAGCCAGCCGGGACAGGGGCTGCGTGGTGAAGCTTTCTTT. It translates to CASSQPGQGLRGEAFF.

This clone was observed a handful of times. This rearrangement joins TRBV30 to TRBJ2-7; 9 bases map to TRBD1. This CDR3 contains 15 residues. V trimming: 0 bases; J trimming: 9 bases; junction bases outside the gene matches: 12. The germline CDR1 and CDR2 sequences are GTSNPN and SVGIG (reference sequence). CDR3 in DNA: TGTGCCTGGAGTGTACCGGGACAGGGACAAGTTGCGCAGTACTTC. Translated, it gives CAWSVPGQGQVAQYF.

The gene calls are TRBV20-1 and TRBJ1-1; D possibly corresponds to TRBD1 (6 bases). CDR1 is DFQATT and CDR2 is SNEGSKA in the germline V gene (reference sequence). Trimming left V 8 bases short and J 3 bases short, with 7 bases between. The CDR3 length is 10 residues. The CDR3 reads CSTGYTEAFF. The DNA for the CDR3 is TGCAGTACAGGGTACACTGAAGCTTTCTTT.

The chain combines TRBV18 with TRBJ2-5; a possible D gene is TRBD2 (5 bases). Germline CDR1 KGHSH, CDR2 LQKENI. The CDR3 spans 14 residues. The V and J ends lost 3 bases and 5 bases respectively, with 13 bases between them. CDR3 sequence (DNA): TGTGCCAGCTCACCGCCGGGGTCGGGGGAGACCCAGTACTTC. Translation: CASSPPGSGETQYF.

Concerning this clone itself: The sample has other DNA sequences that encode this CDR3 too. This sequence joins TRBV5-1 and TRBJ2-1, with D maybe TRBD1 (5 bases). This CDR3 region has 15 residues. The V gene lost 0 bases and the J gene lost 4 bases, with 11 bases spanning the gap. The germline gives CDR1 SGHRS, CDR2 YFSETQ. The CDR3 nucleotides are TGCGCCAGCAGCTTGGGACAGACCTCATACAATGAGCAGTTCTTC. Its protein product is CASSLGQTSYNEQFF.

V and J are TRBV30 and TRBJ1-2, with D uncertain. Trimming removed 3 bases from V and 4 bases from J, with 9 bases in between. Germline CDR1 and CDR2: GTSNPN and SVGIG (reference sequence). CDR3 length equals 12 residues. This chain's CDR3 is CAWRKLFYGYTF. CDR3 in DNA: TGTGCCTGGAGAAAACTATTCTATGGCTACACCTTC.

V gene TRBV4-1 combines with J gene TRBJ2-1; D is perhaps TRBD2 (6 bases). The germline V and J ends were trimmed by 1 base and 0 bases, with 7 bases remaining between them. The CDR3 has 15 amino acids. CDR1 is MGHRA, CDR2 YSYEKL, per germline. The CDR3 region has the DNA TGCGCCAGCAGCCAAGCCGGGAGCTCCTACAATGAGCAGTTCTTC. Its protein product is CASSQAGSSYNEQFF.